This record looks at one T cell receptor (beta chain) sequence and its context. Its matching antigen is unknown. The trim removed 1 base at V and 6 bases at J, leaving 8 bases unmatched. CDR3 length: 16 residues. The germline CDR1 and CDR2 sequences are LGHNA and YSLEER. The data were obtained in a study of shared clonotypes between healthy human individuals. Study-level points and caveats: Sharing of clonotypes among donors was expected to vary with sequencing depth. Unshared clonotypes carried lower generation probabilities than those common to all four donors.

The study ran the assay at deep level. Profiling relied on immunoSEQ multiplex PCR, and the TCRdb table lists in-frame clones only, not all of them. The sample consists of around 2.5 million clones, approximately 94% of them appearing once. The chain couples TRBV4-3 to TRBJ1-4; 7 nucleotides line up with TRBD1. This TCR was sampled from a young man in good health. Some clones in this sample may be carry-over from other donors' samples. Sequenced input: naive CD4+ T cells from PBMCs. This sample's subset: CD45RA+ positively selected. CDR3 sequence: CASSQGWEGADEKLFF. As DNA, the CDR3 is TGCGCCAGCAGCCAAGGGTGGGAGGGGGCTGATGAAAAACTGTTTTTT.